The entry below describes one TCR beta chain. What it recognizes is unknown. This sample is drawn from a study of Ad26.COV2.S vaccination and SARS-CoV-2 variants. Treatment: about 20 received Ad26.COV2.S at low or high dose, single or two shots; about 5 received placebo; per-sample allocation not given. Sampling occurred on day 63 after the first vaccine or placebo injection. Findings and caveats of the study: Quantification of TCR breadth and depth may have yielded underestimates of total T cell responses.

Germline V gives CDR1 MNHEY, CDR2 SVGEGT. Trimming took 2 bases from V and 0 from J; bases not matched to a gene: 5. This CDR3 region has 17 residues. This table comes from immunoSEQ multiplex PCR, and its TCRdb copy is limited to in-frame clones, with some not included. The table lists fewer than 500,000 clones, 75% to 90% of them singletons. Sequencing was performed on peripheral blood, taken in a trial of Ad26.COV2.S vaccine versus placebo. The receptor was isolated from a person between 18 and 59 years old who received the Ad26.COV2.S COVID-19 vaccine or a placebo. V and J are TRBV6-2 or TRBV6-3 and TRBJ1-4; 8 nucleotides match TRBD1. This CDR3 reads CASSYRDRPATNEKLFF. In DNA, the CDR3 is TGTGCCAGCAGTTACAGGGACAGGCCTGCAACTAATGAAAAACTGTTTTTT.